A selection of T cell receptor beta chains follows, all from one sample in a study of blood T cell repertoires in COVID-19. Produced via immunoSEQ multiplex PCR; TCRdb's table is partial and in-frame only. The sample carries about 100,000 clones, around 90% recorded once. The sequenced sample was peripheral blood. The receptors derive from a woman between 50 and 59 years old with COVID-19, enrolled during active disease. CDR3s include the opening cysteine and the closing phenylalanine or tryptophan. The D gene is left open where the match is weak. The size of a clone is reported for some rows only, either as once, few or many, or as a class for expanded clones.

TRBJ1-4 | - | TRBD1 | TRBV7-2 | CASSLGQGPEKLFF | TGTGCCAGCAGCCTCGGACAGGGACCAGAAAAACTGTTTTTT
TRBJ1-4 | - | TRBD1 | TRBV18 | CASFRDRSEKLFF | TGTGCCAGCTTCCGGGACAGAAGTGAAAAACTGTTTTTT
TRBJ1-6 | once | - | TRBV2 | CASSERPGAGNSPLHF | TGTGCCAGCAGTGAACGGCCAGGGGCAGGAAATTCACCCCTCCACTTT
TRBJ1-1 | once | - | TRBV6-5 | CASSPIPLGLFEAFF | TGTGCCAGCAGTCCAATTCCCCTCGGACTGTTTGAAGCTTTCTTT
TRBJ2-3 | - | - | TRBV9 | CASSSPGDTDTQYF | TGTGCCAGCAGCTCCCCGGGGGACACAGATACGCAGTATTTT
TRBJ2-3 | - | TRBD2 | TRBV6-2/TRBV6-3 | CASSLPWTSGASSTDTQYF | TGTGCCAGCAGTCTTCCCTGGACTAGCGGGGCATCTAGCACAGATACGCAGTATTTT
TRBJ1-2 | - | - | TRBV27 | CASSPPGHYGYTF | TGTGCCAGCAGCCCGCCAGGGCACTATGGCTACACCTTC
TRBJ2-7 | - | TRBD1 | TRBV5-4 | CASSRTGIYEQYF | TGTGCCAGCAGCCGGACAGGGATCTACGAGCAGTACTTC
TRBJ2-1 | - | - | TRBV19 | CASSMAGSPSYNEQFF | TGTGCCAGTAGTATGGCAGGGTCCCCGTCCTACAATGAGCAGTTCTTC
TRBJ2-7 | - | - | TRBV19 | CASSPRRGASYEQYF | TGTGCCAGTAGTCCCCGGCGGGGAGCCTCCTACGAGCAGTACTTC
TRBJ2-6 | - | - | TRBV12-5 | CASGLVISPSGANVLTF | TGTGCTAGTGGTTTGGTAATCTCTCCTTCTGGGGCCAACGTCCTGACTTTC
TRBJ1-2 | - | TRBD1 | TRBV28 | CASREARQGPGYGYTF | TGTGCCAGCAGAGAAGCTCGACAGGGTCCAGGGTATGGCTACACCTTC
TRBJ2-4 | - | - | TRBV7-9 | CASSPAPVQVEFKNIQYF | TGTGCCAGCAGCCCGGCGCCCGTACAGGTGGAATTCAAAAACATTCAGTACTTC
TRBJ2-7 | - | - | TRBV27 | CASSRKGGAYEQYF | TGTGCCAGCAGTCGGAAGGGGGGGGCCTACGAGCAGTACTTC
TRBJ1-2 | - | - | TRBV15 | CATSRGGRPSGYTF | TGTGCCACCAGCAGAGGGGGCAGGCCATCGGGCTACACCTTC
TRBJ2-6 | - | - | TRBV5-1 | CASSSLTVSGANVLTF | TGCGCCAGCAGCTCGCTGACAGTCTCTGGGGCCAACGTCCTGACTTTC
TRBJ1-1 | - | TRBD1 | TRBV19 | CASRQGPLLRTEAFF | TGTGCCAGTCGACAGGGACCCCTCCTTAGGACTGAAGCTTTCTTT
TRBJ2-4 | - | - | TRBV7-2 | CASSSFGRGVLAKNIQYF | TGTGCCAGCAGCTCCTTTGGCAGGGGGGTACTAGCCAAAAACATTCAGTACTTC
TRBJ1-1 | - | - | TRBV9 | CASSVSDTEAFF | TGTGCCAGCAGCGTGTCCGACACTGAAGCTTTCTTT
TRBJ2-2 | - | TRBD2 | TRBV4-2 | CASSPLGLADTGELFF | TGTGCCAGCAGCCCCCTTGGGCTAGCGGATACCGGGGAGCTGTTTTTT
TRBJ2-2 | - | TRBD2 | TRBV10-1 | CASSSGANTGELFF | TGCGCCAGCAGTAGCGGGGCGAACACCGGGGAGCTGTTTTTT
TRBJ2-2 | once | - | TRBV11-2 | CASSFDTQGTTGELFF | TGTGCCAGCAGCTTCGATACGCAGGGGACCACCGGGGAGCTGTTTTTT
TRBJ2-3 | - | TRBD1 | TRBV5-6 | CASSPGTADTQYF | TGTGCCAGCAGCCCCGGGACAGCAGATACGCAGTATTTT
TRBJ2-3 | - | TRBD2 | TRBV27 | CASRRAGGDTQYF | TGTGCCAGCAGACGGGCGGGAGGGGATACGCAGTATTTT
TRBJ1-3 | once | - | TRBV27 | CASSPQGSGNTIYF | TGTGCCAGCAGTCCACAGGGATCTGGAAACACCATATATTTT
TRBJ1-2 | - | - | TRBV25-1 | CASSEIKGFGNYGYTF | TGTGCCAGCAGTGAAATAAAGGGGTTCGGTAACTATGGCTACACCTTC
TRBJ1-2 | few | - | TRBV10-3 | CASSAPSRDDYGYTF | TGTGCCAGCAGTGCCCCATCCAGGGATGACTATGGCTACACCTTC
TRBJ2-1 | - | - | TRBV15 | CATSVNLEMSYNEQFF | TGTGCCACCAGCGTGAACCTAGAGATGTCCTACAATGAGCAGTTCTTC
TRBJ2-3 | once | - | TRBV25-1 | CASSEYGTDTQYF | TGTGCCAGCAGTGAATACGGCACAGATACGCAGTATTTT
TRBJ2-7 | - | - | TRBV7-2 | CASSRAREWGRPNEQYF | TGTGCCAGCAGCCGCGCAAGAGAGTGGGGGCGCCCCAACGAGCAGTACTTC
TRBJ2-2 | - | - | TRBV19 | CASSQTRGTGELFF | TGTGCCAGTAGTCAAACTAGAGGGACCGGGGAGCTGTTTTTT
TRBJ1-5 | - | - | TRBV28 | CASRLWGGANQPQHF | TGTGCCAGCCGCTTATGGGGGGGAGCAAATCAGCCCCAGCATTTT
TRBJ1-5 | - | - | TRBV5-1 | CASSRTGRNQPQHF | TGCGCCAGCAGTCGAACAGGGCGCAATCAGCCCCAGCATTTT
TRBJ2-3 | - | TRBD2 | TRBV3-1/TRBV3-2 | CASSQVPSGGADTQYF | TGTGCCAGCAGCCAAGTTCCTAGCGGGGGGGCAGATACGCAGTATTTT
TRBJ2-6 | - | - | TRBV30 | CAFTGMEFGANVLTF | TGTGCCTTCACAGGGATGGAGTTTGGGGCCAACGTCCTGACTTTC
TRBJ2-2 | - | TRBD1 | TRBV6-5 | CASGNRGIMTGELFF | TGTGCCAGCGGTAACAGGGGTATAATGACCGGGGAGCTGTTTTTT
TRBJ1-6 | - | TRBD1 | TRBV7-9 | CASSPRRDRVNSPLHF | TGTGCCAGCAGTCCTAGGAGGGACAGGGTCAATTCACCCCTCCACTTT
TRBJ2-7 | - | TRBD2 | TRBV7-9 | CASSLAPLGGGHSYEQYF | TGTGCCAGCAGCTTAGCCCCCCTAGGCGGGGGGCACTCCTACGAGCAGTACTTC
TRBJ1-2 | - | - | TRBV5-5 | CASSRASGGSSNYGYTF | TGTGCCAGCAGCCGGGCTTCCGGGGGAAGCTCTAACTATGGCTACACCTTC
TRBJ1-1 | once | - | TRBV18 | CASSPTPNTEAFF | TGTGCCAGCTCACCGACACCTAACACTGAAGCTTTCTTT
TRBJ2-3 | - | TRBD2 | TRBV6-5 | CASSSYAGGSTDTQYF | TGTGCCAGCAGTTCCTATGCGGGGGGTAGCACAGATACGCAGTATTTT
TRBJ2-7 | - | - | TRBV7-3 | CASSSQPRGEQYF | TGTGCCAGCAGCTCTCAGCCCAGGGGCGAGCAGTACTTC
TRBJ1-2 | - | - | TRBV7-2 | CASSFDERGYTF | TGTGCCAGCAGCTTTGACGAGCGAGGCTACACCTTC
TRBJ1-2 | once | - | TRBV14 | CASSLRFTGTKGYTF | TGTGCCAGCAGCCTTCGCTTTACAGGGACCAAAGGCTACACCTTC
TRBJ2-1 | - | - | TRBV25-1 | CASRRGSSYNEQFF | TGTGCCAGCAGAAGAGGGAGCTCCTACAATGAGCAGTTCTTC
TRBJ1-1 | - | TRBD1 | TRBV6-5 | CASRDRLNTEAFF | TGTGCCAGCAGGGACAGGTTGAACACTGAAGCTTTCTTT
TRBJ1-3 | - | - | TRBV27 | CASSLKGHPGNTIYF | TGTGCCAGCAGTTTAAAGGGACACCCTGGAAACACCATATATTTT
TRBJ1-2 | - | - | TRBV11-3 | CASSLEGGFSGGYTF | TGTGCCAGCAGCTTAGAGGGGGGTTTCAGCGGTGGCTACACCTTC
TRBJ1-5 | - | - | TRBV27 | CASRPTGYNQPQHF | TGTGCCAGCAGGCCCACAGGGTACAATCAGCCCCAGCATTTT
TRBJ1-5 | - | - | TRBV7-2 | CASSLAGGDQPQHF | TGTGCCAGCAGCTTAGCGGGGGGGGATCAGCCCCAGCATTTT
TRBJ2-3 | - | TRBD2 | TRBV7-9 | CASSLKLAGGPGTDTQYF | TGTGCCAGCAGCTTAAAGCTAGCGGGGGGGCCGGGCACAGATACGCAGTATTTT
TRBJ2-2 | - | TRBD2 | TRBV7-8 | CASSLSGGAKPGELFF | TGTGCCAGCAGCTTAAGCGGGGGGGCAAAACCCGGGGAGCTGTTTTTT
TRBJ1-5 | once | - | TRBV14 | CARYLSRANNQPQHF | TGTGCCAGATATCTCTCCAGGGCAAACAATCAGCCCCAGCATTTT
TRBJ1-6 | - | - | TRBV12-2 | CASRSTGKWDPPLHF | TGTGCAAGTCGTTCTACAGGGAAGTGGGACCCGCCCCTCCACTTT
TRBJ2-3 | - | - | TRBV5-5 | CASSMTPPTDTQYF | TGTGCCAGCAGTATGACTCCCCCCACAGATACGCAGTATTTT
TRBJ1-1 | - | TRBD1 | TRBV30 | CAWSGTGNTEAFF | TGTGCCTGGAGTGGGACAGGGAACACTGAAGCTTTCTTT
TRBJ1-1 | few | TRBD1 | TRBV11-1 | CASRIRDRSNTEAFF | TGTGCCAGCAGAATCCGGGACAGAAGTAACACTGAAGCTTTCTTT
TRBJ1-2 | few | - | TRBV14 | CAIYTEGGYTF | TGTGCCATCTACACGGAGGGAGGCTACACCTTC
TRBJ1-1 | - | TRBD1 | TRBV9 | CASSVGTAEAFF | TGTGCCAGCAGCGTCGGGACAGCTGAAGCTTTCTTT
TRBJ1-3 | - | - | TRBV30 | CAWSVGKGGGNTIYF | TGTGCCTGGAGTGTAGGAAAGGGAGGTGGAAACACCATATATTTT